These 30 T cell receptor beta chains originate from one sample sequenced in a study of T cells in Graves' hyperthyroidism and ophthalmopathy. RNA transcripts gave rise to amplified TCR beta CDR3 regions. Using the HTBI primer set, a first-round RT-PCR was run on the TCR CDR3. Each CDR3 protein gets one entry after TCRdb re-called the multiplex PCR reads with MiXCR. Among 400,000 or so distinct CDR3 sequences listed, around 15% were seen once. What was sequenced was blood. The source is a man over 45 with Graves' ophthalmopathy.

The V and J genes are TRBV12-3 or TRBV12-4 and TRBJ2-3; D may be TRBD2 (6 bases). This CDR3 contains 14 residues. Trimming removed 6 bases at V and 6 bases at J, with 16 bases between. The CDR3 is CASRAGPPRDTQYF. In nucleotides, the CDR3 is TGTGCCAGCAGGGCGGGACCCCCACGTGATACGCAGTATTTT.

The genes are TRBV7-2 and TRBJ2-2; D remains unclear. V dropped 5 bases and J dropped 3 bases, with 10 bases sitting between them. This CDR3 comprises 14 residues. Germline V gene lookup returns CDR1 SGHTA and CDR2 FQGNSA. As DNA, the CDR3 is TGTGCCAGCAGCCGAGGCGGTTACACCGGGGAGCTGTTTTTT. Translation gives CASSRGGYTGELFF.

This clonotype was seen repeatedly, ten times or more. The chain recombines TRBV11-2 with TRBJ2-3, with TRBD2 matching 10 bases. This CDR3 comprises 17 residues. J gave up 0 bases and V 4 bases, and 7 bases lay outside the gene matches. Germline CDR1 SGHAT, CDR2 FQNNGV. The DNA for the CDR3 is TGTGCCAGCAGCTGGCGCGGACTAGCGGAGAGCACAGATACGCAGTATTTT. It yields the protein CASSWRGLAESTDTQYF.

This chain joins TRBV19 and TRBJ2-3; D is possibly TRBD2 (5 bases). This CDR3 region has 16 residues. Between the trimmed V and J ends, which lost 0 bases and 1 base, there was a span of 11 bases. Germline CDR1 LNHDA, CDR2 SQIVND (reference sequence). The CDR3 DNA sequence: TGTGCCAGTAGTATAGACGTCTCCGGGGGCACAGATACGCAGTATTTT. Protein product: CASSIDVSGGTDTQYF.

This clonotype was counted only a few times. V is TRBV25-1 and J is TRBJ2-7; 9 nucleotides agree with TRBD1. This CDR3 has 15 amino acids. Germline CDR1 MGHDK, CDR2 SYGVNS. The trim removed 6 bases at V and 6 bases at J, leaving 12 bases unmatched. The CDR3 DNA reads TGTGCCAGCAGAGCCCCGGGACAGGGTTGGATCGAGCAGTACTTC. Its translation: CASRAPGQGWIEQYF.

This clonotype was detected a few times. The junction departs from the called germline gene at one end, perhaps through a read error. V usage is TRBV19 and J usage is TRBJ2-3, with a tentative D call TRBD1 (6 bases). The CDR3 is 17 residues long. Germline values: CDR1 LNHDA, CDR2 SQIVND (reference sequence). CDR3 residues: CASSIDNTGRRTDTQYF. CDR3 coding DNA: TGTGCTAGTAGTATAGACAATACAGGGAGACGCACGGATACGCAGTATTTT.

This clonotype was detected a few times. This chain connects TRBV19 to TRBJ2-7; 9 bases align to TRBD1. Trimming at V came to 7 bases and at J to 2 bases, leaving 3 bases not matched to a gene. CDR1 is LNHDA and CDR2 is SQIVND in the germline V gene (reference sequence). The CDR3 is made up of 13 amino acids. CDR3 amino acids: CASKGQGTYEQYF. The DNA of the CDR3 is TGTGCCAGTAAGGGACAGGGAACCTACGAGCAGTACTTC.

This clonotype was counted many times. The chain carries TRBV30 and TRBJ2-1; tentatively, D is TRBD2 (6 bases). The V end lost 5 bases, the J end lost 7 bases, and 6 bases lay between the germline ends. Germline values: CDR1 GTSNPN, CDR2 SVGIG (reference sequence). The CDR3 runs 10 residues. CDR3 DNA sequence: TGTGCCTGGGGAGGGAATGAGCAGTTCTTC. Translated, it gives CAWGGNEQFF. Variable domain in full (rest from reference TRBV30 and TRBJ2-1): SQTIHQWPATLVQPVGSPLSLECTVEGTSNPNLYWYRQAAGRGLQLLFYSVGIGQISSEVPQNLSASRPQDRQFILSSKKLLLSDSGFYLCAWGGNEQFFGPGTRLTVL.

This clonotype was observed many times. This chain joins TRBV28 and TRBJ2-7; 9 bases are shared with TRBD1. The CDR3 spans 14 residues. Per the germline V gene, CDR1 is MDHEN and CDR2 is SYDVKM. V gave up 9 bases and J gave up 4 bases; unmatched junction bases: 10. The chain's CDR3 is CASTGGQGFYEQYF. As DNA, the CDR3 is TGTGCCAGTACTGGGGGACAGGGCTTTTACGAGCAGTACTTC.

The chain is built from TRBV9 and TRBJ2-3; a weak D match, TRBD1 (7 bases). V lost 1 base and J lost 0, with 21 bases in between. The length of the CDR3 is 19 residues. Germline V gives CDR1 SGDLS, CDR2 YYNGEE. The CDR3 DNA is TGTGCCAGCAGCGTAAGCTCTGGAGGGGGCAGCATTAGCACAGATACGCAGTATTTT. As protein: CASSVSSGGGSISTDTQYF.

This clonotype was detected ten times or more. This chain connects TRBV2 to TRBJ2-7; 9 bases map to TRBD1. From germline, CDR1 is SNHLY and CDR2 FYNNEI. This CDR3 contains 14 residues. V lost 4 bases and J lost 4; bases outside the gene matches: 5. The CDR3 reads CASSGGTGNYEQYF. DNA for the CDR3: TGTGCCAGCAGTGGCGGGACAGGGAATTACGAGCAGTACTTC.

This clonotype was counted only a few times. This chain links TRBV19 with TRBJ2-7, with TRBD1 identical over 10 bases. This CDR3 is built from 15 residues. Looked up from germline, CDR1 is LNHDA and CDR2 is SQIVND (reference sequence). V trimming: 3 bases; J trimming: 2 bases; junction bases outside the gene matches: 4. CDR3 protein: CASSIEDRGTYEQYF. The DNA for the CDR3 is TGTGCCAGTAGTATTGAGGACAGGGGGACCTACGAGCAGTACTTC.

Concerning this clonotype: This may stem from a read error, because a much larger clone lies one nucleotide away. The rearrangement uses TRBV10-2 and TRBJ2-2; TRBD1 is a possible D gene (6 bases). Germline loops: CDR1 WSHSY, CDR2 SAAADI. The length of the CDR3 is 15 residues. The CDR3 nucleotides read TGCGCCAGCAGCGAGACAGGAGCGAACACCGAGGAGCTGTTTTTT. Translating it yields CASSETGANTEELFF.

The table lists this clonotype with a few counts. This chain joins TRBV29-1 and TRBJ2-7; D might be TRBD2 (5 bases). Germline V gene sequence: CDR1 SQVTM, CDR2 ANQGSEA. CDR3 size: 14 residues. V lost 5 bases and J 6 bases, leaving 20 bases between the germline ends. The CDR3 region is CSVIIRRRVSEQYF. In DNA, the CDR3 is TGCAGCGTTATCATTAGGAGGAGAGTGTCCGAGCAGTACTTC.

In its sample, this clonotype was seen many times. This chain uses TRBV20-1 with TRBJ2-1; D not certain. Between the trimmed V and J ends, which lost 5 bases and 9 bases, there was a span of 26 bases. CDR3 size: 16 residues. Germline values: CDR1 DFQATT, CDR2 SNEGSKA (reference sequence). CDR3 DNA sequence: TGCAGTGCTCCCCAACTCGGGCACCCTCTATTACCTGAGCAGTTCTTC. It is translated as CSAPQLGHPLLPEQFF.

The chain is built from TRBV19 and TRBJ2-3, with 14 bases that match TRBD2. Germline V CDR1 and CDR2: LNHDA, SQIVND (reference sequence). The CDR3 has 15 residues. V trimming: 9 bases; J trimming: 6 bases; junction bases outside the gene matches: 8. The CDR3 sequence: CASGGLAGVTDTQYF. The CDR3 DNA reads TGTGCCAGCGGGGGACTAGCGGGAGTAACTGATACGCAGTATTTT.

This clonotype appeared a few times. The rearrangement joins TRBV6-5 to TRBJ2-3; D is perhaps TRBD2 (6 bases). V was trimmed by 1 base and J by 6 bases, leaving 17 bases between them. In germline, CDR1 is MNHEY, CDR2 SVGAGI. This CDR3 has 16 amino acids. CDR3 DNA: TGTGCCAGCAGTTACTACACTCCGGGAGATGGTGATACGCAGTATTTT. It translates to CASSYYTPGDGDTQYF.

V usage is TRBV27 and J usage is TRBJ2-7; D is perhaps TRBD1 (6 bases). Looked up from germline, CDR1 is MNHEY and CDR2 is SMNVEV (reference sequence). The CDR3 spans 15 residues. The ends were cut back, 0 bases at V and 4 bases at J, with 13 bases in the middle. The CDR3 DNA sequence: TGTGCCAGCAGTTTATCACAGGGCGGGCCTTACGAGCAGTACTTC. Its translation: CASSLSQGGPYEQYF.

The CDR3 sequence is CAISNDPSNQPQHF. In DNA, the CDR3 is TGTGCCATCAGTAACGACCCCAGCAATCAGCCCCAGCATTTT. V and J are TRBV10-3 and TRBJ1-5; D gene unclear. V was trimmed by 5 bases and J by 1 base, leaving 9 bases between them. CDR3 length: 14 residues. CDR1 and CDR2 from the germline V gene are ENHRY and SYGVKD.

V gene TRBV29-1 combines with J gene TRBJ1-4, with D tentatively TRBD1 (6 bases). The V gene's germline CDR1 is SQVTM and CDR2 ANQGSEA. The CDR3 consists of 14 residues. V lost 6 bases, J lost 5 bases, and 16 bases lay in between. The CDR3 DNA sequence: TGCAGCGTCCCGGTAGGGGACACAAATGAAAAACTGTTTTTT. This gives the protein CSVPVGDTNEKLFF.

Many counts were recorded for this clonotype. The V and J genes are TRBV29-1 and TRBJ2-1; D gene unclear. Germline CDR1 is SQVTM and CDR2 is ANQGSEA. Trimming took 1 base from V and 7 from J, leaving 11 bases between them. The CDR3 is 13 amino acids. The CDR3 reads CSVEGLAVNEQFF. CDR3 bases: TGCAGCGTTGAAGGCCTGGCGGTGAATGAGCAGTTCTTC.

The chain recombines TRBV28 with TRBJ2-7; 7 bases line up with TRBD1. Germline assignment: CDR1 MDHEN and CDR2 SYDVKM. Losses at the gene ends were 4 bases for V and 3 bases for J; bases not matched to a gene: 9. The CDR3 totals 15 residues. The CDR3 DNA reads as TGTGCCAGCAGTTCTCATACAGGGGTCGGCTACGAGCAGTACTTC. Translating it yields CASSSHTGVGYEQYF.

This clonotype has a count of ten or more. The rearrangement joins TRBV29-1 to TRBJ1-1; the D is unclear. The CDR3 contains 12 residues. V lost 4 bases to trimming and J lost 1 base, with 7 bases between them. Germline CDR1 and CDR2: SQVTM and ANQGSEA. The CDR3 DNA reads TGCAGCGTTGGGAACCCGAACACTGAAGCTTTCTTT. The encoded protein is CSVGNPNTEAFF.

The chain carries TRBV29-1 and TRBJ1-1; D is unresolved. Germline V gene lookup returns CDR1 SQVTM and CDR2 ANQGSEA. V shed 4 bases and J shed 5 bases, with 14 bases lying between them. The CDR3 consists of 13 residues. CDR3 coding DNA: TGCAGCGTTGTTGGCAGTCGTTTGACTGAAGCTTTCTTT. This codes for CSVVGSRLTEAFF.

This clonotype has ten or more counts. The V gene is TRBV5-1, the J gene TRBJ2-1; TRBD2 aligns across 11 bases. Trimming at V came to 0 bases and at J to 0 bases, leaving 8 bases not matched to a gene. Per germline, CDR1 SGHRS and CDR2 YFSETQ. This CDR3 is built from 19 residues. The CDR3 nucleotides are TGCGCCAGCAGCTTGGAACCCGGGACTAGCGGTAGCTCCTACAATGAGCAGTTCTTC. Encoded protein: CASSLEPGTSGSSYNEQFF.

This clonotype appeared many times. This chain links TRBV12-3 or TRBV12-4 with TRBJ1-1; D is unresolved. CDR3 length: 16 amino acids. Trimming took 3 bases from V and 4 from J, leaving 18 bases between them. CDR3 in amino acids: CASSLAETLGSTEAFF. CDR3 DNA sequence: TGTGCCAGCAGTTTGGCGGAGACTCTTGGGTCCACTGAAGCTTTCTTT.

Ten or more counts support this clonotype. The rearrangement links TRBV20-1 to TRBJ2-1, with TRBD2 matching over 8 bases. J was trimmed by 6 bases and V by 6 bases; bases with no gene match: 13. The CDR3 has 15 amino acids. Germline V gene lookup returns CDR1 DFQATT and CDR2 SNEGSKA (reference sequence). The CDR3 DNA is TGCAGTGCCAATTTAGACGGGAGGGCCATCAATGAGCAGTTCTTC. This encodes CSANLDGRAINEQFF.

This clonotype was detected a few times. The rearrangement uses TRBV6-2 or TRBV6-3 and TRBJ2-7; TRBD1 aligns across 7 bases. The CDR3 is 14 amino acids. J lost 3 bases, V lost 6 bases, and 8 bases had no gene match. CDR1 and CDR2 (germline): MNHEY, SVGEGT. CDR3 DNA: TGTGCCAGCAGCGCTACTGACAGGGTCTACGAGCAGTACTTC. Translated: CASSATDRVYEQYF.

This clonotype showed up many times. The chain recombines TRBV5-1 with TRBJ2-3; a weak D match, TRBD2 (5 bases). V dropped 5 bases and J dropped 4 bases, with 14 bases sitting between them. Germline CDR1 is SGHRS and CDR2 is YFSETQ. The length of the CDR3 is 14 residues. The CDR3 here is CASRVEGRADTQYF. The DNA for the CDR3 is TGCGCCAGCAGGGTCGAGGGAAGGGCAGATACGCAGTATTTT.

The chain recombines TRBV5-4 with TRBJ2-3, with D unclear. The CDR3 has 15 residues. Germline CDR1 and CDR2: SGHNT and YYREEE (reference sequence). V lost 1 base and J 0 bases, leaving 9 bases between the germline ends. CDR3 in DNA: TGTGCCAGCAGCTTGAATTGGGGTAGCACAGATACGCAGTATTTT. Protein sequence: CASSLNWGSTDTQYF.